Described below is a single T cell receptor beta chain sequence and its context. This clonotype was seen ten or more times. The target of this receptor is not known. Base qualities were left out, and no much larger clone turns up one base away. The data derive from a study of T-cell reconstitution after alpha-beta-depleted transplantation in children (dated by TCRdb to the mid-2010s). About the study as a whole: The study quantitatively tracked T-cell immune reconstitution after TCRalphabeta/CD19-depleted allogeneic hematopoietic cell transplantation in children using TCR repertoire profiling. Beyond this particular receptor, the publication reports: In some patients, the high TCRbeta diversity seen at day 60 was put down to recipient T cells and intrathymic progenitors that had survived conditioning. The apparently early alphabetaT-cell count recovery about two months after transplant was reportedly dependent on only several hundred rapidly expanded clones derived from non-depleted graft cells. Over subsequent months, a decline in hyperexpanded clone frequencies was noted, and after one year, T-cell counts and TCRbeta diversity were mostly ascribed to newly produced T cells.

Explained via the paper, the treatment or condition label denotes: allogeneic hematopoietic cell transplantation with graft depleted of TCRalphabeta T cells and CD19 B cells. The children who served as transplant recipients had been given grafts of TCRalphabeta/CD19-depleted allogeneic hematopoietic cells. Including the terminal cysteine and phenylalanine, the CDR3 comprises 15 residues. Only the CDR3 portion is preserved as DNA: 45 bases, with reading frame beginning at the first base. CDR1 and CDR2, looked up from the germline V gene, are MGHDK and SYGVNS. After removal of 0 bases from V and 8 bases from J, the junction retains 4 bases not matched to a gene. Library creation used PCR. Sequencing took place on an Illumina HiSeq 2500. Molecular barcoding was employed in the preparation of TCR libraries, with unique molecular identifiers being used to normalize TCRbeta repertoire quantification. TCRdb ran its own pipeline on the public reads, namely fastp trimming at Q25 and MiXCR clone calling, and kept in-frame beta chains. Entries that share a CDR3 protein sequence are merged under the most common genes and DNA. The sample table contains roughly 150,000 distinct CDR3 sequences; only one count was recorded for 11% of them. Approximately 13% of the sample goes to the ten largest clones.

The chain links TRBV25-1 with TRBJ2-1, with 10 central nucleotides matching TRBD2. The specimen comprised PBMCs, sampled before TCRalphabeta/CD19-depleted stem cell transplant. This sequence was found in a boy aged 2 to 9 with acute myeloid leukemia, due to receive a stem cell transplant. In nucleotide form, the sequence is TGTGCCAGCAGTGAATACAGCGGGGGGGTCGATGAGCAGTTCTTC. The encoded protein is CASSEYSGGVDEQFF.